Each of the 19 T cell receptor beta chains below was sequenced from the same sample in a study of OX40 agonist ivuxolimab in advanced cancers. Sequencing was performed with immunoSEQ multiplex PCR; in TCRdb, only in-frame clones are kept and a portion is missing. The sample consists of about 40,000 clones, around 89% of them appearing once. The specimen comprised CD4+ or CD8+ T cells sorted from blood, sampled in a trial of the OX40 agonist ivuxolimab. The receptors come from an adult with an advanced solid tumor such as melanoma, head and neck, liver or kidney cancer.

V gene TRBV7-2 combines with J gene TRBJ1-1; D is possibly TRBD1 (6 bases). The CDR3 sequence is 12 residues long. Deletions cut 5 bases from V and 10 bases from J, with 14 bases between. Germline values: CDR1 SGHTA, CDR2 FQGNSA. The CDR3 DNA follows: TGTGCCAGCAGCCCTACAGGGTTCGTAGCTTTCTTT. This translates into CASSPTGFVAFF.

V gene TRBV11-2 combines with J gene TRBJ2-2; no firm D call. CDR1 is SGHAT and CDR2 is FQNNGV in the germline V gene. Trimming cost V 0 bases and J 0 bases, with 11 bases left between them. This CDR3 region has 17 residues. The CDR3 DNA is TGTGCCAGCAGCTTAGATCCCCCGCGTACGAACACCGGGGAGCTGTTTTTT. Protein: CASSLDPPRTNTGELFF.

This chain links TRBV5-1 with TRBJ1-5; 7 bases line up with TRBD1. The CDR3 is 14 residues long. V dropped 4 bases and J dropped 6; count of bases not matched to a gene: 7. In germline, CDR1 is SGHRS, CDR2 YFSETQ. CDR3 sequence reads: CASSPGQDGQPQHF. As DNA, the CDR3 is TGCGCCAGCAGCCCAGGACAGGACGGTCAGCCCCAGCATTTT.

V usage is TRBV27 and J usage is TRBJ1-1; possibly TRBD1 for D (6 bases). Trimming took 0 bases from V and 7 from J, leaving 18 bases between them. CDR3 length: 16 amino acids. Germline V gene data show CDR1 as MNHEY and CDR2 as SMNVEV (reference sequence). The CDR3 nucleotides are TGTGCCAGCAGTTTATCGCCCCTCATCGGGGGGCTTGAAGCTTTCTTT. It specifies CASSLSPLIGGLEAFF.

This chain links TRBV15 with TRBJ2-1, with unresolved D. The length of the CDR3 is 13 residues. The V end lost 0 bases, the J end lost 5 bases, and 5 bases lay between the germline ends. Germline CDR1 and CDR2: LNHNV and YYDKDF (reference sequence). CDR3 loop: CATSREGNNEQFF. The CDR3 DNA sequence: TGTGCCACCAGCAGAGAAGGGAACAATGAGCAGTTCTTC.

The gene calls are TRBV6-6 and TRBJ1-2, with TRBD1 matching 12 bases. Losses at the gene ends were 4 bases for V and 8 bases for J; bases not matched to a gene: 5. CDR1 is MNHNY and CDR2 is SVGAGI in the germline V gene (reference sequence). The CDR3 is 14 amino acids. The CDR3 DNA sequence: TGTGCCAGCAGTTCGGGACAGGGGGCCTGGGGCTACACCTTC. Translating it yields CASSSGQGAWGYTF.

This sequence joins TRBV5-1 and TRBJ1-3; D gene ambiguous. This CDR3 is 14 amino acids long. Germline V gives CDR1 SGHRS, CDR2 YFSETQ. V was cut by 1 base and J by 0 bases, with 5 bases left in between. CDR3 in amino acids: CASSLSTSGNTIYF. CDR3 coding DNA: TGCGCCAGCAGCTTGTCCACCTCTGGAAACACCATATATTTT.

A note on this clone: Without the conserved terminal phenylalanine or tryptophan, this CDR3 likely stems from a read error. The rearrangement uses TRBV27 and TRBJ1-6, with TRBD1 identical over 7 bases. The CDR3 extends over 14 amino acids. V dropped 3 bases and J dropped 8; count of bases not matched to a gene: 4. Germline assignment: CDR1 MNHEY and CDR2 SMNVEV (reference sequence). CDR3 DNA: TGTGCCAGCAGTTTCCAAGGGGGCTATTCACCCCTCCACCTT. It codes for CASSFQGGYSPLHL.

The J gene is TRBJ1-5, the V gene TRBV6-5; a weak D match, TRBD1 (5 bases). V lost 6 bases to trimming and J lost 7 bases, with 13 bases between them. The CDR3 totals 13 residues. CDR1 MNHEY and CDR2 SVGAGI come from the germline V gene. DNA for the CDR3: TGTGCCAGCAGGCGACAGCTCTCCCAGCCCCAGCATTTT. Amino acid sequence: CASRRQLSQPQHF.

This chain connects TRBV18 to TRBJ1-2; TRBD1 matches 12 bases. Germline CDR1 KGHSH, CDR2 LQKENI. After removal of 6 bases from V and 6 bases from J, the junction contained 8 bases not matched to a gene. CDR3 length equals 15 residues. CDR3 bases: TGTGCCAGCTCCTTGGGGACAGGGGGCCGTGATGGCTACACCTTC. This encodes CASSLGTGGRDGYTF. The whole variable domain, remainder taken from reference TRBV18 and TRBJ1-2, is NAGVMQNPRHLVRRRGQEARLRCSPMKGHSHVYWYRQLPEEGLKFMVYLQKENIIDESGMPKERFSAEFPKEGPSILRIQQVVRGDSAAYFCASSLGTGGRDGYTFGSGTRLTVV.

The rearrangement joins TRBV9 to TRBJ2-3; D remains unclear. The CDR3 has 15 residues. V was trimmed by 0 bases and J by 0 bases, leaving 8 bases between them. Germline V lookup: CDR1 SGDLS, CDR2 YYNGEE. The CDR3, as DNA: TGTGCCAGCAGCGTAGAGGCATCTAGCACAGATACGCAGTATTTT. Translating it yields CASSVEASSTDTQYF.

V and J are TRBV6-5 and TRBJ1-4, with D unclear. Germline V CDR1 and CDR2: MNHEY, SVGAGI. Deletions cut 8 bases from V and 3 bases from J, with 7 bases between. The CDR3 is 12 residues long. The CDR3 DNA sequence: TGTGCCAGCGGCAGGTCTAATGAAAAACTGTTTTTT. Its translation is CASGRSNEKLFF.

The genes are TRBV2 and TRBJ1-6, with D maybe TRBD1 (5 bases). From germline, CDR1 is SNHLY and CDR2 FYNNEI. The length of the CDR3 is 14 residues. Trimming cost V 6 bases and J 7 bases, with 13 bases left between them. The CDR3 DNA follows: TGTGCCAGCAGACAAAACGGACACAATTCACCCCTCCACTTT. It codes for CASRQNGHNSPLHF.

The chain couples TRBV18 to TRBJ1-4; TRBD1 aligns across 7 bases. The CDR3 has 14 residues. Germline V lookup: CDR1 KGHSH, CDR2 LQKENI. Trimming took 3 bases from V and 10 from J; bases not matched to a gene: 8. CDR3 sequence: CASSPTGEPGKLFF. The CDR3 DNA is TGTGCCAGCTCACCTACAGGGGAGCCCGGAAAACTGTTTTTT.

In this sample, this clone turned up a few times. The CDR3 nucleotides read TGTGCCAGCTCACCTTCGATTGGGGACACTGAAGCTTTCTTT. Its protein is CASSPSIGDTEAFF. The chain carries TRBV18 and TRBJ1-1, with D unclear. CDR1 is KGHSH and CDR2 is LQKENI in the germline V gene. The CDR3 extends over 14 amino acids. The germline V and J ends were trimmed by 3 bases and 3 bases, with 11 bases remaining between them.

The gene calls are TRBV10-3 and TRBJ1-5, with 10 bases lining up with TRBD1. The CDR3 is 17 residues long. Trimming cost V 3 bases and J 0 bases; bases outside gene matches: 5. Germline CDR1 reads ENHRY; CDR2 reads SYGVKD. The CDR3 spells CAISDGTGAISNQPQHF. The CDR3 bases are TGTGCCATCAGTGACGGGACAGGGGCCATTAGCAATCAGCCCCAGCATTTT.

The chain employs TRBV11-2 and TRBJ2-7; TRBD1 agrees at 8 bases. The V gene's germline CDR1 is SGHAT and CDR2 FQNNGV. This CDR3 is 16 amino acids long. The V segment lost 5 bases and the J segment 6 bases; nucleotides outside the gene matches: 15. The CDR3 coding sequence is TGTGCCAGCAGCCCCGCCCCCAGGGGGCGCTTACCCGAGCAGTACTTC. Protein: CASSPAPRGRLPEQYF.

The V gene is TRBV21-1, the J gene TRBJ2-7; TRBD1 was called by the table and not checked on the DNA. TRBV21-1 is assigned pseudogene status. The CDR3 runs 14 residues. In DNA, the CDR3 is TGTGCCAGCACCTCCCGTGGACAGGGCTACGAGCAGTACTTC. Translating gives CASTSRGQGYEQYF.

V is TRBV4-2 and J is TRBJ1-4; 9 positions match TRBD1. V lost 2 bases and J lost 7; bases outside the gene matches: 14. The CDR3 has 18 residues. CDR1 and CDR2 (germline): LGHNA, YNFKEQ. CDR3 amino acids: CASSQRPDRGSPSEKLFF. The CDR3 coding sequence is TGTGCCAGCAGCCAAAGGCCGGACAGGGGCTCTCCTAGTGAAAAACTGTTTTTT.